The 11 T cell receptor beta chains reported below all come from one sample, sequenced in a study of T cell repertoires in cytomegalovirus infection. No cognate antigen is known for these TCRs. TCRdb used MiXCR to reprocess the reads, holding one entry per CDR3 protein. The data contain about 920,000 distinct CDR3 sequences, approximately 32% of them seen just once; the ten biggest clones take up roughly 13%. Material: cultured CD8+ T cells from PBMCs, obtained from culture after CMV antigen stimulation. Every receptor here comes from a human donor in good health (CMV status not recorded). Some clones in this sample may be carry-over from other donors' samples.

This clonotype was recorded at least ten times. The chain carries TRBV7-6 and TRBJ1-1, with a possible D match to TRBD1 (5 bases). V lost 1 base and J lost 7, with 16 bases in between. This CDR3 region has 15 residues. Germline assignment: CDR1 SGHVS and CDR2 FNYEAQ. The CDR3 region is CASSLDQGREYEAFF. In DNA form, the CDR3 reads TGTGCCAGCAGCTTAGATCAGGGCCGAGAATATGAAGCTTTCTTT.

V and J are TRBV6-5 and TRBJ1-1; the D gene is possibly TRBD1 (5 bases). Germline CDR1 MNHEY, CDR2 SVGAGI. The CDR3 loop spans 15 amino acids. V lost 7 bases and J 5 bases, leaving 20 bases between the germline ends. The DNA for the CDR3 is TGTGCCAGCATTACGTGGGGGGAGAGGGGTACTGAAGCTTTCTTT. This translates into CASITWGERGTEAFF.

Many counts were recorded for this clonotype. The chain joins TRBV10-3 to TRBJ2-6; perhaps TRBD2 as D (6 bases). The CDR3 length is 16 residues. The germline V and J ends were trimmed by 0 bases and 1 base, with 7 bases remaining between them. Germline CDR1 and CDR2: ENHRY and SYGVKD. The CDR3: CAISESAGSGANVLTF. CDR3 bases: TGTGCCATCAGTGAGTCTGCGGGGTCTGGGGCCAACGTCCTGACTTTC.

This clonotype was counted at least ten times. This chain connects TRBV7-9 to TRBJ1-1; the D is unclear. This CDR3 is built from 14 residues. Germline V gene sequence: CDR1 SEHNR, CDR2 FQNEAQ (reference sequence). V was cut by 1 base and J by 7 bases, with 13 bases left in between. The CDR3 is CASSLGGEFGEAFF. Here the CDR3 DNA reads TGTGCCAGCAGCTTAGGGGGAGAATTCGGTGAAGCTTTCTTT.

V is TRBV6-1 and J is TRBJ1-1; D may be TRBD1 (5 bases). CDR1 and CDR2 (germline): MNHNS, SASEGT. The germline V and J ends were trimmed by 2 bases and 0 bases, with 13 bases remaining between them. The CDR3 loop spans 16 amino acids. The CDR3 protein is CASSERWDSLNTEAFF. DNA of the CDR3: TGTGCCAGCAGTGAAAGGTGGGACTCCCTGAACACTGAAGCTTTCTTT.

CDR3 sequence: CATSDLQLDISIHHEQFF. The CDR3 DNA is TGTGCCACCAGTGATTTGCAGTTGGACATTTCAATCCACCATGAGCAGTTCTTC. The rearrangement links TRBV24-1 to TRBJ2-1; maybe TRBD1 (5 bases). Deletions cut 0 bases from V and 8 bases from J, with 22 bases between. CDR1 is KGHDR and CDR2 is SFDVKD in the germline V gene. The CDR3 is 18 residues long.

A remark on this clonotype: Since a much larger clone is just one base distant, this may be a read error. V gene TRBV7-2 combines with J gene TRBJ1-2; D uncertain. CDR3 length: 15 amino acids. Germline V gene lookup returns CDR1 SGHTA and CDR2 FQGNSA. CDR3 loop: CVSSLGPGSNYGYTF. DNA of the CDR3: TGTGTCAGCAGCTTAGGTCCGGGCTCTAACTATGGCTACACCTTC.

This clonotype was recorded at least ten times. The rearrangement uses TRBV7-8 and TRBJ2-1; 11 bases align to TRBD2. Losses at the gene ends were 5 bases for V and 0 bases for J; bases not matched to a gene: 3. The CDR3 contains 16 residues. Germline assignment: CDR1 SGHVS and CDR2 FQNEAQ. The CDR3 nucleotides read TGTGCCAGCAGCCCTCTAGCGGGGGGCTCCTACAATGAGCAGTTCTTC. It specifies CASSPLAGGSYNEQFF.

The table lists this clonotype with many counts. J is TRBJ2-2 and V is TRBV6-1; 7 bases map to TRBD1. The CDR3 covers 16 residues. Germline V CDR1 and CDR2: MNHNS, SASEGT. With V trimmed by 11 bases and J by 0 bases, 12 bases remained unmatched. CDR3 region: CAGRITGVTNTGELFF. For the CDR3, the DNA is TGTGCCGGACGAATCACAGGGGTCACGAACACCGGGGAGCTGTTTTTT.

This chain uses TRBV6-5 with TRBJ2-1, with D possibly TRBD2 on 6 matching bases. Germline CDR1 reads MNHEY; CDR2 reads SVGAGI. The CDR3 runs 15 residues. Trimming left V 6 bases short and J 2 bases short, with 14 bases between. The CDR3 sequence is CASSLAGYTYNEQFF. The DNA for the CDR3 is TGTGCCAGCAGCCTTGCGGGATACACCTACAATGAGCAGTTCTTC.

CDR3 in amino acids: CASHGGETQYF. The CDR3 nucleotides are TGTGCCAGCCATGGGGGAGAGACCCAGTACTTC. The V call is TRBV6-6, the J call TRBJ2-5; perhaps D is TRBD1 or TRBD2 (5 bases each). CDR1 is MNHNY and CDR2 is SVGAGI in the germline V gene (reference sequence). The ends were cut back, 8 bases at V and 4 bases at J, with 8 bases in the middle. The CDR3 covers 11 residues.